These T cell receptor beta chains were read from a single sample in a study of early T cells in non-severe SARS-CoV-2 infection. MiXCR was run by TCRdb on the 5' RACE reads, yielding one entry per CDR3 protein. The profile shows 35,000 to 55,000 distinct CDR3 sequences, about 6% of them singletons. Material: whole blood, obtained at baseline. These receptors all stem from an adult who was a healthcare worker with PCR-confirmed SARS-CoV-2 infection or an uninfected control (not recorded which). The CDR3 runs from the conserved cysteine through the conserved F or W. A D gene is named only where the DNA matches it firmly. Size is stated for part of the rows, as once, few or many counts, or as a class when the clone is expanded.

DNA,CDR3,J,size,D,V
TGCAGCCCCGTACTCGAAGAGACCCAGTACTTC,CSPVLEETQYF,TRBJ2-5,many,NA,TRBV29-1
TGTGCCAGCAGCTTAAAATTGCTAGCGGGAGAGGGGTCCAATGAGCAGTTCTTC,CASSLKLLAGEGSNEQFF,TRBJ2-1,many,TRBD2,TRBV7-6
TGTGCCAGCAGCGGATTATTAGCGGGGGTATACAATGAGCAGTTCTTC,CASSGLLAGVYNEQFF,TRBJ2-1,medium-sized,TRBD2,TRBV9
TGTGCCAGCAGGGATACAGGGGTAACCTACGAGCAGTACTTC,CASRDTGVTYEQYF,TRBJ2-7,NA,TRBD1,TRBV6-5
TGCAGCGGGGGACTAGCGGGGTCCAATGAGCAGTTCTTC,CSGGLAGSNEQFF,TRBJ2-1,many,TRBD2,TRBV29-1
TGCGCCAGCAGAAGGTTGATCGGGGGTAGAAACACTGAAGCTTTCTTT,CASRRLIGGRNTEAFF,TRBJ1-1,few,NA,TRBV5-1
TGTGCCAGCAGCCCCTGGGGGGTTGAGCAGTTCTTC,CASSPWGVEQFF,TRBJ2-1,NA,NA,TRBV28
TGTGCCAGCAGCTTAGCCCCGACAGGGGGAGAGACCCAGTACTTC,CASSLAPTGGETQYF,TRBJ2-5,NA,TRBD1,TRBV7-6
TGTGCCAGCAGTTTCAGTGGGGGCGGAACTGAAGCTTTCTTT,CASSFSGGGTEAFF,TRBJ1-1,few,NA,TRBV12-3/TRBV12-4
TGTGCCAGCAGTACCCTAGTCTACGAGCAGTACTTC,CASSTLVYEQYF,TRBJ2-7,many,NA,TRBV12-3/TRBV12-4
TGTGCCAGCACTCCAATGGGGGACAGGACCTACAATGAGCAGTTCTTC,CASTPMGDRTYNEQFF,TRBJ2-1,many,TRBD1,TRBV28
TGTGCCAGCAGCCACCCTAGCGCAAGCTCCTACAATGAGCAGTTCTTC,CASSHPSASSYNEQFF,TRBJ2-1,many,NA,TRBV3-1
TGTGCCAGCAGCTTTCAAGGGGATACGCAGTATTTT,CASSFQGDTQYF,TRBJ2-3,few,NA,TRBV7-2
TGTGCCACCACTAGCGGGGGAAGCACAGATACGCAGTATTTT,CATTSGGSTDTQYF,TRBJ2-3,many,TRBD2,TRBV10-3
TGTGCCAGCAGCTTACCTCTGTTGATCTCTGGAAACACCATATATTTT,CASSLPLLISGNTIYF,TRBJ1-3,few,NA,TRBV7-2
TGTGCCAGCAGCCTGGTACCCGGGGCTAGCACAGATACGCAGTATTTT,CASSLVPGASTDTQYF,TRBJ2-3,few,NA,TRBV7-2
TGTGCCAGCAGCCCCCCCGGCCTGTCACCCCTCCACTTT,CASSPPGLSPLHF,TRBJ1-6,NA,NA,TRBV5-4
TGTGCCAGCAGCGGAATGGAGGGGACCGGGGAGCTGTTTTTT,CASSGMEGTGELFF,TRBJ2-2,NA,NA,TRBV9
TGTGCCAGCAGCTTAAATCGAGAGACCCAGTACTTC,CASSLNRETQYF,TRBJ2-5,many,NA,TRBV11-2
TGTGCCAGCAGCCCCCGCCCACAGGGCCGCTCCTACGAGCAGTACTTC,CASSPRPQGRSYEQYF,TRBJ2-7,NA,NA,TRBV7-2
TGTGCCAGCGGCGCGGGTACAGATACGCAGTATTTT,CASGAGTDTQYF,TRBJ2-3,many,NA,TRBV7-2
TGTGCCAGCAGCTCAGAGGGGGACCTTTACTACAATGAGCAGTTCTTC,CASSSEGDLYYNEQFF,TRBJ2-1,NA,NA,TRBV5-5
TGTGCCAGCAGCCCCACGGCTGGAAACACCATATATTTT,CASSPTAGNTIYF,TRBJ1-3,NA,NA,TRBV3-1
TGTGCCAGCACTATCTCGATTGGTACTGAAGCTTTCTTT,CASTISIGTEAFF,TRBJ1-1,many,NA,TRBV12-3/TRBV12-4
TGTGCCAGCGGCGACAGGGTGACAACTAATGAAAAACTGTTTTTT,CASGDRVTTNEKLFF,TRBJ1-4,NA,TRBD1,TRBV7-2
TGTGCCAGCAGTTACTCTTCAGGAAGATCCACTGAAGCTTTCTTT,CASSYSSGRSTEAFF,TRBJ1-1,few,NA,TRBV6-2/TRBV6-3
TGTGCCACCAGCAGAGCCAGACTAGCGGGGACCGGGGAGCTGTTTTTT,CATSRARLAGTGELFF,TRBJ2-2,few,TRBD2,TRBV15
TGTGCCAGCACCCAACTAGCGGGACAACCACTAGTACACGGGGAGCTGTTTTTT,CASTQLAGQPLVHGELFF,TRBJ2-2,NA,TRBD2,TRBV6-1